This T cell receptor beta chain was captured in a study of T cells in Graves' hyperthyroidism and ophthalmopathy. At least ten counts were recorded for this clonotype. The authors deemed Graves' hyperthyroidism stable absent ophthalmopathy progression within 18 months. RNA transcripts yielded amplified TCR beta CDR3 regions. First-round RT-PCR of the TCR CDR3 relied on the HTBI primer set. TCRdb redid the calling of the multiplex PCR reads with MiXCR, one entry per CDR3 protein. The sample shows about 840,000 distinct CDR3 sequences, around 39% of them seen only once. Trimming took 4 bases from V and 5 from J, leaving 9 bases between them. CDR1 and CDR2 from the germline V gene are SGHTA and FQGNSA. The CDR3 contains 13 residues.

The receptor's source is a man aged 18 to 30 with Graves' hyperthyroidism. Sequencing was done on a sample of blood. V gene TRBV7-2 combines with J gene TRBJ1-5; D remains ambiguous. The CDR3 reads CASSSGLYQPQHF. The CDR3 DNA sequence: TGTGCCAGCAGCTCGGGTCTCTATCAGCCCCAGCATTTT.